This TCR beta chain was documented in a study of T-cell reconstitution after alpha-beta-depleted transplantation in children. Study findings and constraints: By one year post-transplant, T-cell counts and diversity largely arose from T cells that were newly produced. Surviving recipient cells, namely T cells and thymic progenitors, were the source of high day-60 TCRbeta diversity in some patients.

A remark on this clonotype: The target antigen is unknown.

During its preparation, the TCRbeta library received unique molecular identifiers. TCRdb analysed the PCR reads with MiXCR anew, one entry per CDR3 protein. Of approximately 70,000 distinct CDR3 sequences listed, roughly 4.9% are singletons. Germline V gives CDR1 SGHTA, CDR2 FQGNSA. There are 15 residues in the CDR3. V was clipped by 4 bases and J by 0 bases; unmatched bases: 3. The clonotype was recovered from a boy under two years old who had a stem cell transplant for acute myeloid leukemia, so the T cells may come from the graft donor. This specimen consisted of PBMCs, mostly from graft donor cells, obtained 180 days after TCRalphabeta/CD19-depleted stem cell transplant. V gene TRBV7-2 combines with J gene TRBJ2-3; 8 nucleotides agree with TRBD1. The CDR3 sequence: CASSSRGPSTDTQYF. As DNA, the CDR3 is TGTGCCAGCAGCTCCAGGGGGCCTAGCACAGATACGCAGTATTTT.